Listed below are T cell receptor beta chains from one sample, sequenced in a study of blood T cell repertoires in COVID-19. The table came from immunoSEQ multiplex PCR; TCRdb's copy has only in-frame clones and leaves some out. The sample lists approximately 200,000 clones; around 88% were seen once. Sequencing was carried out using peripheral blood. These receptors were collected from a woman aged 25 to 39 with acute or convalescent COVID-19. Both conserved end residues are part of each CDR3. D genes are given only for firm matches. Size is stated for part of the rows, as once, few or many counts, or as a class when the clone is expanded.

D: .; V: TRBV6-5; size: .; J: TRBJ1-3; CDR3: CASRRTAGNTIYF; DNA: TGTGCCAGCAGAAGGACAGCTGGAAACACCATATATTTT
D: TRBD1; V: TRBV28; size: .; J: TRBJ1-2; CDR3: CASRTGQGYGYTF; DNA: TGTGCCAGCAGAACCGGACAGGGCTATGGCTACACCTTC
D: .; V: TRBV20-1; size: .; J: TRBJ1-1; CDR3: CSARDSVEAFF; DNA: TGCAGTGCTAGAGATAGCGTTGAAGCTTTCTTT
D: TRBD1; V: TRBV2; size: .; J: TRBJ2-5; CDR3: CAGTQGAETQYF; DNA: TGTGCCGGGACCCAGGGGGCGGAGACCCAGTACTTC
D: TRBD2; V: TRBV5-5; size: .; J: TRBJ2-2; CDR3: CASSLEAGVRTGELFF; DNA: TGTGCCAGCAGCTTGGAAGCGGGAGTAAGGACCGGGGAGCTGTTTTTT
D: .; V: TRBV18; size: .; J: TRBJ2-7; CDR3: CASSPRSGDEQYF; DNA: TGTGCCAGCTCACCACGGTCAGGGGACGAGCAGTACTTC
D: .; V: TRBV6-5; size: .; J: TRBJ1-5; CDR3: CASSYSSPGGNQPQHF; DNA: TGTGCCAGCAGTTACTCGAGTCCAGGGGGCAATCAGCCCCAGCATTTT
D: .; V: TRBV2; size: once; J: TRBJ1-3; CDR3: CASSDSPGETTIYF; DNA: TGTGCCAGCAGTGACTCTCCAGGGGAGACCACCATATATTTT
D: .; V: TRBV20-1; size: .; J: TRBJ1-5; CDR3: CSASEGVNSNQPQHF; DNA: TGCAGTGCTAGTGAAGGGGTAAATAGCAATCAGCCCCAGCATTTT
D: .; V: TRBV19; size: once; J: TRBJ1-6; CDR3: CASSNGQQANSPLHF; DNA: TGTGCCAGTAGTAACGGACAGCAGGCCAATTCACCCCTCCACTTT
D: TRBD1; V: TRBV27; size: .; J: TRBJ2-7; CDR3: CASRQGAYEQYF; DNA: TGTGCCAGCCGACAGGGGGCATACGAGCAGTACTTC
D: TRBD2; V: TRBV18; size: .; J: TRBJ2-1; CDR3: CASSPTSGGYNEQFF; DNA: TGTGCCAGCTCACCGACTAGCGGGGGATACAATGAGCAGTTCTTC
D: .; V: TRBV3-1/TRBV3-2; size: once; J: TRBJ1-2; CDR3: CASSQTTEGYGYTF; DNA: TGTGCCAGCAGCCAAACCACTGAGGGCTATGGCTACACCTTC
D: TRBD1; V: TRBV5-6; size: once; J: TRBJ1-6; CDR3: CASTQDRNSPLHF; DNA: TGTGCCAGCACCCAGGACAGGAATTCACCCCTCCACTTT
D: .; V: TRBV10-3; size: .; J: TRBJ1-1; CDR3: CAISAHREGTEAFF; DNA: TGTGCCATCAGCGCTCACAGGGAGGGGACTGAAGCTTTCTTT
D: .; V: TRBV4-1; size: .; J: TRBJ2-4; CDR3: CASSQGADLRGTKNIQYF; DNA: TGCGCCAGCAGCCAAGGCGCGGATCTCCGGGGGACCAAAAACATTCAGTACTTC
D: .; V: TRBV27; size: .; J: TRBJ1-1; CDR3: CATRTATEAFF; DNA: TGTGCCACAAGGACAGCCACTGAAGCTTTCTTT
D: .; V: TRBV30; size: once; J: TRBJ2-2; CDR3: CAWKRGSSTGELFF; DNA: TGTGCCTGGAAACGAGGGTCGAGCACCGGGGAGCTGTTTTTT
D: TRBD2; V: TRBV29-1; size: .; J: TRBJ2-2; CDR3: CSVAGTSSGELFF; DNA: TGCAGCGTTGCCGGGACTAGTAGCGGGGAGCTGTTTTTT
D: .; V: TRBV2; size: once; J: TRBJ1-5; CDR3: CASALYSNQPQHF; DNA: TGTGCCAGCGCACTTTATAGCAATCAGCCCCAGCATTTT
D: TRBD2; V: TRBV7-8; size: .; J: TRBJ2-2; CDR3: CASSGYWGTRGIGELFF; DNA: TGTGCCAGCAGCGGCTATTGGGGGACTAGGGGGATCGGAGAGCTGTTTTTT
D: TRBD1; V: TRBV28; size: .; J: TRBJ1-2; CDR3: CASTLPGGIKDYTF; DNA: TGTGCCAGCACCCTCCCAGGGGGTATTAAAGACTACACCTTC
D: TRBD2; V: TRBV7-2; size: .; J: TRBJ2-5; CDR3: CASSFYGLAGVAQYF; DNA: TGTGCCAGCAGCTTTTATGGACTAGCGGGAGTGGCCCAGTACTTC
D: TRBD2; V: TRBV27; size: .; J: TRBJ2-5; CDR3: CASYSGGEGETQYF; DNA: TGTGCCAGCTATAGCGGGGGGGAAGGAGAGACCCAGTACTTC
D: .; V: TRBV29-1; size: .; J: TRBJ2-2; CDR3: CSVGTPNTGELFF; DNA: TGCAGCGTTGGGACACCGAACACCGGGGAGCTGTTTTTT
D: .; V: TRBV3-1/TRBV3-2; size: .; J: TRBJ1-6; CDR3: CASSQDGGSYSPLHF; DNA: TGTGCCAGCAGCCAAGATGGAGGCAGTTATTCACCCCTCCACTTT
D: TRBD2; V: TRBV7-2; size: .; J: TRBJ2-2; CDR3: CASSPSGLETGELFF; DNA: TGTGCCAGCAGTCCTAGCGGGCTGGAGACTGGGGAGCTGTTTTTT
D: TRBD2; V: TRBV14; size: .; J: TRBJ2-7; CDR3: CASSQLKETSLEYYEQYF; DNA: TGTGCCAGCAGCCAATTAAAAGAGACTAGCCTTGAGTACTACGAGCAGTACTTC
D: .; V: TRBV5-1; size: .; J: TRBJ2-3; CDR3: CASSLVGQDTQYF; DNA: TGCGCCAGCAGCTTGGTGGGCCAAGATACGCAGTATTTT
D: TRBD1; V: TRBV4-1; size: .; J: TRBJ1-5; CDR3: CASSQDAGQGNQPQHF; DNA: TGCGCCAGCAGCCAAGACGCAGGACAGGGCAATCAGCCCCAGCATTTT
D: .; V: TRBV5-6; size: .; J: TRBJ2-2; CDR3: CASSLTLRTGELFF; DNA: TGTGCCAGCAGCTTGACTTTACGGACCGGGGAGCTGTTTTTT
D: .; V: TRBV7-2; size: .; J: TRBJ1-5; CDR3: CASSPGGGNQPQHF; DNA: TGTGCCAGCAGTCCAGGAGGGGGCAATCAGCCCCAGCATTTT
D: TRBD2; V: TRBV5-1; size: .; J: TRBJ2-7; CDR3: CASSLVSGRSYEQYF; DNA: TGCGCCAGCAGCTTGGTGAGCGGGAGGTCGTACGAGCAGTACTTC
D: TRBD1; V: TRBV20-1; size: .; J: TRBJ1-5; CDR3: CSASEGADQPQHF; DNA: TGCAGTGCTAGTGAGGGGGCGGATCAGCCCCAGCATTTT
D: .; V: TRBV3-1/TRBV3-2; size: .; J: TRBJ2-7; CDR3: CASSRRGSYEQYF; DNA: TGTGCCAGCAGCCGCCGGGGGTCCTACGAGCAGTACTTC
D: TRBD1; V: TRBV24-1; size: .; J: TRBJ2-1; CDR3: CATSDPPGQGAREQFF; DNA: TGTGCCACCAGTGATCCTCCGGGACAGGGGGCGCGTGAGCAGTTCTTC
D: .; V: TRBV5-1; size: .; J: TRBJ1-1; CDR3: CASSLFQGGTEAFF; DNA: TGCGCCAGCAGCTTATTCCAGGGCGGTACTGAAGCTTTCTTT
D: .; V: TRBV9; size: .; J: TRBJ1-3; CDR3: CASSETVSGNTIYF; DNA: TGTGCCAGCAGCGAGACAGTCTCTGGAAACACCATATATTTT
D: .; V: TRBV11-2; size: .; J: TRBJ2-7; CDR3: CASSLDSDYEQYF; DNA: TGTGCCAGCAGCTTAGACAGTGATTACGAGCAGTACTTC